This T cell receptor beta chain originates from a study of cytomegalovirus exposure and HLA in healthy donors. The PCR was carried out with 60 Vbeta primers and 13 Jbeta primers. Some clones are missing from TCRdb's copy, which holds only in-frame ones; the method was immunoSEQ multiplex PCR. Here the sample spans some 100,000 clones, 74% being singletons. The CDR3 totals 14 residues. CDR1 SGHTA and CDR2 FQGNSA come from the germline V gene. V was shortened by 5 bases and J by 4 bases, with 14 bases between the two germline ends. Sequencing was done on a sample of PBMCs. The source of this sequence is a human donor in good health. The chain is built from TRBV7-2 and TRBJ1-1; a possible D gene is TRBD1 (6 bases). CDR3 residues: CASSLTRGITEAFF. The DNA for the CDR3 is TGTGCCAGCAGCCTTACTAGGGGGATCACTGAAGCTTTCTTT.